The next 25 T cell receptor beta chains were all read from a single sample in a study of blood T cell repertoires in COVID-19. This table comes from immunoSEQ multiplex PCR, and its TCRdb copy is limited to in-frame clones, with some not included. This table holds around 300,000 clones, roughly 89% found once. Material: PBMCs or T cells enriched from blood (not recorded which). These receptor sequences come from a woman aged 40 to 50 who had recovered from COVID-19.

The chain combines TRBV7-2 with TRBJ2-7, with 7 bases fitting TRBD2. Germline V CDR1 and CDR2: SGHTA, FQGNSA. The V and J ends lost 3 bases and 4 bases, in that order; junction bases with no gene match: 6. The CDR3 extends over 14 amino acids. The CDR3 spells CASSFSSGTYEQYF. In nucleotides, the CDR3 is TGTGCCAGCAGCTTCTCTAGCGGAACTTACGAGCAGTACTTC.

The J gene is TRBJ1-6, the V gene TRBV11-3; D is uncertain. Per the germline V gene, CDR1 is SGHNT and CDR2 is YENEEA. V lost 5 bases to trimming and J lost 8 bases, with 10 bases between them. The CDR3 spans 13 residues. This CDR3 reads CASSEGGDSPLHF. The CDR3 DNA is TGTGCCAGCAGCGAAGGAGGCGATTCACCCCTCCACTTT.

The chain joins TRBV11-2 to TRBJ1-1, with D unclear. Per germline, CDR1 SGHAT and CDR2 FQNNGV. This CDR3 spans 13 amino acids. V was shortened by 3 bases and J by 7 bases, with 12 bases between the two germline ends. CDR3 DNA: TGTGCCAGCAGCTTCCAAACTCGGGATGAAGCTTTCTTT. Encoded protein: CASSFQTRDEAFF.

The chain links TRBV2 to TRBJ1-2; 9 nucleotides line up with TRBD1. Germline values: CDR1 SNHLY, CDR2 FYNNEI. The CDR3 consists of 12 residues. V was clipped by 6 bases and J by 4 bases; unmatched bases: 0. This CDR3 is CASRGQGYGYTF. The DNA for the CDR3 is TGTGCCAGCAGGGGACAGGGCTATGGCTACACCTTC.

V gene TRBV19 combines with J gene TRBJ2-2, with 9 positions matching TRBD2. CDR1 and CDR2 from the germline V gene are LNHDA and SQIVND (reference sequence). CDR3 length equals 20 residues. The V gene end was trimmed by 5 bases and the J gene end by 2 bases; junction bases not matched to a gene: 18. For the CDR3, the DNA is TGTGCCAGTAGTCCCGTAGCGGGAGCCTTCCGCGCGACTAACACCGGGGAGCTGTTTTTT. It yields the protein CASSPVAGAFRATNTGELFF.

The V and J genes are TRBV11-2 and TRBJ2-3; a possible D gene is TRBD2 (6 bases). Germline V CDR1 and CDR2: SGHAT, FQNNGV. The CDR3 has 15 amino acids. V was cut by 2 bases and J by 7 bases, with 16 bases left in between. The CDR3 DNA reads TGTGCCAGCAGCTTAATGACGGGAGCAGGAAATACGCAGTATTTT. It is translated as CASSLMTGAGNTQYF.

V is TRBV19 and J is TRBJ1-5; the match to TRBD1 covers 7 bases. Per the germline V gene, CDR1 is LNHDA and CDR2 is SQIVND (reference sequence). Trimming at V came to 6 bases and at J to 2 bases, leaving 10 bases not matched to a gene. The length of the CDR3 is 16 residues. DNA of the CDR3: TGTGCCAGTAGCTCCGGAGGGGGCGAGGGCAATCAGCCCCAGCATTTT. Translation: CASSSGGGEGNQPQHF.

The genes are TRBV28 and TRBJ1-1, with D uncertain. Trimming left V 6 bases short and J 6 bases short, with 17 bases between. Per germline, CDR1 MDHEN and CDR2 SYDVKM. This CDR3 has 14 amino acids. The chain's CDR3 is CASSPGGSLAEAFF. The CDR3, as DNA: TGTGCCAGCAGCCCCGGAGGGTCGCTAGCTGAAGCTTTCTTT.

This clone was counted only a few times. V is TRBV6-6 and J is TRBJ2-6, with D perhaps matching TRBD2 (6 bases). Germline CDR1 and CDR2: MNHNY and SVGAGI (reference sequence). The CDR3 sequence is 15 residues long. Trimming stripped 6 bases from V and 0 bases from J, with 9 bases between. CDR3 in DNA: TGTGCCAGCAGGACGGGGGTCTCTGGGGCCAACGTCCTGACTTTC. Protein product: CASRTGVSGANVLTF.

This clone was observed a handful of times. The rearrangement joins TRBV5-1 to TRBJ2-7; D remains unclear. The germline gives CDR1 SGHRS, CDR2 YFSETQ. The CDR3 loop spans 14 amino acids. V dropped 4 bases and J dropped 0 bases, with 11 bases sitting between them. The CDR3 loop reads CASSTQVASYEQYF. In DNA form, the CDR3 reads TGCGCCAGCAGCACCCAGGTGGCCTCCTACGAGCAGTACTTC.

The genes are TRBV6-2 or TRBV6-3 and TRBJ2-5; TRBD2 matches 7 bases. The CDR3 length is 15 residues. Trimming at V came to 2 bases and at J to 5 bases, leaving 8 bases not matched to a gene. Germline V gives CDR1 MNHEY, CDR2 SVGEGT. The CDR3 spells CASSYAGGRGETQYF. The CDR3 DNA sequence: TGTGCCAGCAGTTACGCCGGAGGGCGGGGGGAGACCCAGTACTTC.

V gene TRBV5-5 combines with J gene TRBJ1-6; 7 bases map to TRBD1. The CDR3 is made up of 16 amino acids. The germline gives CDR1 SGHKS, CDR2 YYEKEE (reference sequence). Trimming cost V 1 base and J 4 bases; bases outside gene matches: 5. The CDR3 DNA is TGTGCCAGCAGCTTGTCGACAGGGCTATATAATTCACCCCTCCACTTT. This translates into CASSLSTGLYNSPLHF.

The chain employs TRBV6-4 and TRBJ1-2; D call uncertain. Germline lookup yields CDR1 MRHNA and CDR2 SNTAGT. Between the trimmed V and J ends, which lost 8 bases and 8 bases, there was a span of 15 bases. The CDR3 runs 12 residues. The CDR3 is CASRVVIGGYTF. DNA of the CDR3: TGTGCCAGCCGGGTCGTAATCGGCGGCTACACCTTC.

In DNA, the CDR3 is TGCGCCAGCAGCCAAACAGAAGATCAGCCCCAGCATTTT. Its protein is CASSQTEDQPQHF. The genes are TRBV4-3 and TRBJ1-5; D unclear. Trimming shortened V by 2 bases and J by 5 bases, and 7 bases separated the two germline ends. The length of the CDR3 is 13 residues. Germline values: CDR1 LGHNA, CDR2 YSLEER.

This clone appeared a single time. The chain recombines TRBV4-3 with TRBJ2-7, with 13 nucleotides matching TRBD2. CDR3 length: 17 residues. Trimming removed 0 bases from V and 5 bases from J; junction bases left unmatched: 7. Germline lookup yields CDR1 LGHNA and CDR2 YSLEER. CDR3 nucleotides: TGCGCCAGCAGCCAAGAGGCAAGGACTAGCGGGGGTGACGAGCAGTACTTC. Amino acids: CASSQEARTSGGDEQYF.

J is TRBJ1-4 and V is TRBV5-1, with TRBD1 matching over 8 bases. This CDR3 region has 15 residues. V lost 0 bases to trimming and J lost 4 bases; unmatched junction nucleotides: 2. CDR1 and CDR2 from the germline V gene are SGHRS and YFSETQ. DNA of the CDR3: TGCGCCAGCAGCTTGGGGACAGGGCATAATGAAAAACTGTTTTTT. Its translation: CASSLGTGHNEKLFF.

This chain uses TRBV7-3 with TRBJ1-3, with D possibly being TRBD1 (6 bases). The CDR3 has 14 amino acids. V lost 2 bases to trimming and J lost 4 bases, with 9 bases between them. Germline-derived CDR1 and CDR2 are SGHTA and FQGTGA. The CDR3: CASSLSGVGNTIYF. The CDR3 DNA reads as TGTGCCAGCAGCTTATCAGGGGTGGGAAACACCATATATTTT.

The chain is built from TRBV6-5 and TRBJ1-2, with D possibly TRBD1 on 6 matching bases. V lost 5 bases to trimming and J lost 6 bases, with 19 bases between them. The CDR3 contains 15 residues. Germline V gene sequence: CDR1 MNHEY, CDR2 SVGAGI. CDR3 in DNA: TGTGCCAGCAGTCCCGGGCGGGGGCGGGTGGATGGCTACACCTTC. It translates to CASSPGRGRVDGYTF.

The chain couples TRBV19 to TRBJ1-1; a weak D match, TRBD1 (5 bases). Trimming removed 4 bases at V and 1 base at J, with 10 bases between. Germline V gene lookup returns CDR1 LNHDA and CDR2 SQIVND (reference sequence). CDR3 length equals 14 residues. The CDR3 protein is CASSSGRANTEAFF. CDR3 coding DNA: TGTGCCAGTAGTAGTGGCAGGGCGAACACTGAAGCTTTCTTT.

The chain has TRBV2 and TRBJ2-2; TRBD2 aligns across 14 bases. V lost 5 bases and J lost 3; bases outside the gene matches: 5. CDR3 length: 17 residues. CDR1 is SNHLY and CDR2 is FYNNEI in the germline V gene. The CDR3 sequence is CASSHGLAGGYTGELFF. In DNA form, the CDR3 reads TGTGCCAGCAGTCACGGACTAGCGGGAGGATACACCGGGGAGCTGTTTTTT.

The rearrangement uses TRBV12-3 or TRBV12-4 and TRBJ1-2, with 9 positions matching TRBD1. After removal of 2 bases from V and 7 bases from J, the junction contained 2 bases not matched to a gene. The CDR3 runs to 13 residues. The CDR3 bases are TGTGCCAGCAGTTTAAGGGACAGGGTTGGCTACACCTTC. It yields the protein CASSLRDRVGYTF.

This chain uses TRBV11-3 with TRBJ2-3; D may be TRBD1 (6 bases). CDR1 is SGHNT and CDR2 is YENEEA in the germline V gene. V gave up 5 bases and J gave up 2 bases, with 14 bases separating them. CDR3 size: 15 residues. CDR3 DNA sequence: TGTGCCAGCAGCCCGGCAGGGGCTAACACAGATACGCAGTATTTT. It is translated as CASSPAGANTDTQYF.

V is TRBV7-2 and J is TRBJ2-7; the match to TRBD2 covers 8 bases. J was trimmed by 4 bases and V by 2 bases; bases with no gene match: 7. The CDR3 extends over 15 amino acids. From germline, CDR1 is SGHTA and CDR2 FQGNSA. The CDR3 spells CASSLSVSGSYEQYF. CDR3 bases: TGTGCCAGCAGCTTATCGGTCAGCGGGAGTTACGAGCAGTACTTC.

This sequence joins TRBV20-1 and TRBJ1-5, with D maybe TRBD1 (5 bases). CDR3 length equals 13 residues. V lost 3 bases, J lost 3 bases, and 9 bases lay in between. Germline V gene data show CDR1 as DFQATT and CDR2 as SNEGSKA (reference sequence). The CDR3 spells CSASGGTNQPQHF. The CDR3 DNA is TGCAGTGCTAGTGGCGGGACCAATCAGCCCCAGCATTTT.

This rearrangement joins TRBV18 to TRBJ2-5, with TRBD1 as a possible D gene (6 bases). The CDR3 consists of 17 residues. V shed 3 bases and J shed 2 bases, with 19 bases lying between them. The germline V gene encodes CDR1 KGHSH and CDR2 LQKENI. The DNA for the CDR3 is TGTGCCAGCTCACCTAAAGATGGACAGAAGAATCAAGAGACCCAGTACTTC. This gives the protein CASSPKDGQKNQETQYF. Variable domain in full (rest from reference TRBV18 and TRBJ2-5): NAGVMQNPRHLVRRRGQEARLRCSPMKGHSHVYWYRQLPEEGLKFMVYLQKENIIDESGMPKERFSAEFPKEGPSILRIQQVVRGDSAAYFCASSPKDGQKNQETQYFGPGTRLLVL.